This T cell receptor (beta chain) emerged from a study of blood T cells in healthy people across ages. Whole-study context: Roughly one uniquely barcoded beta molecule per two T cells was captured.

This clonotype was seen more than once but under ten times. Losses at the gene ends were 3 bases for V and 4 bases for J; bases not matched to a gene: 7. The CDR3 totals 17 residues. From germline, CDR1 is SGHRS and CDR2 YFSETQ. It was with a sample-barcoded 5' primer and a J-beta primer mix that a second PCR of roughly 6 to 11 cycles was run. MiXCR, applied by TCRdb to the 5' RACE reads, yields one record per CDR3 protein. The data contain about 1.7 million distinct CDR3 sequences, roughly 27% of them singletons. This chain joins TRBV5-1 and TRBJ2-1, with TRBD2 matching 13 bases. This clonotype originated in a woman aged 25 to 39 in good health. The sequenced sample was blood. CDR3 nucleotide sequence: TGCGCCAGCAGCTCCAATGGACTAGCGGGAGTTTACAATGAGCAGTTCTTC. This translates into CASSSNGLAGVYNEQFF. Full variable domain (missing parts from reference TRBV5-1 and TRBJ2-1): KAGVTQTPRYLIKTRGQQVTLSCSPISGHRSVSWYQQTPGQGLQFLFEYFSETQRNKGNFPGRFSGRQFSNSRSEMNVSTLELGDSALYLCASSSNGLAGVYNEQFFGPGTRLTVL.